Reported below is one T cell receptor beta chain. Trimming pared 2 bases from V and 7 bases from J, leaving 12 bases between. This CDR3 is built from 13 residues. Germline CDR1 reads SQVTM; CDR2 reads ANQGSEA. TCRdb processed the 5' RACE reads anew with MiXCR; each CDR3 protein has one entry. The sample has hundreds of thousands of distinct CDR3 sequences; roughly 12% are singletons. This specimen belongs to a study of T cells after yellow fever vaccination. Sequencing was performed on PBMCs, taken on the day of the yellow fever booster vaccination. This chain links TRBV29-1 with TRBJ2-1; D might be TRBD2 (5 bases). This receptor was obtained from a man aged 25-45 years who received the YFV17D yellow fever vaccine. CDR3 in DNA: TGCAGCGTTGAAAGACCCCGAGGGAATGAGCAGTTCTTC. It is translated as CSVERPRGNEQFF.